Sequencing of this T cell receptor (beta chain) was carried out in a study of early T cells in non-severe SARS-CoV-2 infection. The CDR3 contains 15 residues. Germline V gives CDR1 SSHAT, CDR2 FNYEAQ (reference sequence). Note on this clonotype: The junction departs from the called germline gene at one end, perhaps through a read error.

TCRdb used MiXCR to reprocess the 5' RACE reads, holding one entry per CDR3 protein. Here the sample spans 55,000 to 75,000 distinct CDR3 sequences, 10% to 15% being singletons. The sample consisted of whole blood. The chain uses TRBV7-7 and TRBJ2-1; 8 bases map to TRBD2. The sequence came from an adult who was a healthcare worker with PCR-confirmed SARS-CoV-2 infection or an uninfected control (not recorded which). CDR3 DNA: TGTGCTAGCAGCTTGAATCGGGGGGGCCTGAATGAGCAGTTCTTC. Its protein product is CASSLNRGGLNEQFF.